This note documents a single T cell receptor beta chain sequence. This CDR3 spans 15 amino acids. Germline CDR1 SGHVS, CDR2 FNYEAQ. Trimming took 1 base from V and 6 from J; bases not matched to a gene: 7. TCRdb's table, derived via immunoSEQ multiplex PCR, lists solely in-frame clones and lacks some. The sample includes roughly 2,300,000 clones, less than 95% seen only once; the top ten take 0.37%. The data were obtained in a study of shared clonotypes between healthy human individuals. This sequence originates from a man aged 18 to 30 in good health. Some clones in this sample may be carry-over from other donors' samples. The chain couples TRBV7-6 to TRBJ2-7; 9 bases map to TRBD2. The source material was naive CD4+ T cells from PBMCs. Noted subset: CD45RA+ positively selected. CDR3 DNA: TGTGCCAGCAGCTTAGTCCTAGCGGGACCGCGCGAGCAGTACTTC. This sequence encodes CASSLVLAGPREQYF.